Listed below are T cell receptor beta chains from one sample, sequenced in a study of CD8+ T cells in alopecia areata. Method: immunoSEQ multiplex PCR; TCRdb's copy keeps in-frame clones and lacks some. The data hold about 13,000 clones, with approximately 67% observed a single time. The specimen was skin, collected at week 4, from a patient treated with tofacitinib. Receptor source: a human donor with alopecia areata. The CDR3 runs from the conserved cysteine through the conserved F or W. A D gene is named only where the DNA matches it firmly. The size field is filled for only some rows; it gives once, few, many or a size class.

V gene	J gene	D gene	clone size	CDR3 protein	CDR3 DNA
TRBV6-6	TRBJ2-7	NA	few	CASSPRGYEQYF	TGTGCCAGCAGCCCACGGGGCTACGAGCAGTACTTC
TRBV6-5	TRBJ2-5	NA	once	CASSQIPGPGTQYF	TGTGCCAGCAGTCAGATACCGGGACCAGGGACCCAGTACTTC
TRBV5-1	TRBJ1-2	NA	few	CASNSGSGYGYTF	TGCGCCAGCAACTCAGGGAGTGGCTATGGCTACACCTTC
TRBV7-9	TRBJ1-5	NA	NA	CASSPRRGQPQHF	TGTGCCAGCAGCCCCCGTAGGGGTCAGCCCCAGCATTTT
TRBV19	TRBJ1-2	TRBD1	once	CASSILTGGSYGYTF	TGTGCCAGTAGTATCCTAACAGGGGGCTCATATGGCTACACCTTC
TRBV28	TRBJ2-7	NA	NA	CASSFNLAYLTYEQYF	TGTGCCAGCAGTTTTAACCTAGCTTATCTTACCTACGAGCAGTACTTC
TRBV2	TRBJ2-3	NA	NA	CASSGPFTDTQYF	TGTGCCAGCAGCGGGCCCTTCACAGATACGCAGTATTTT
TRBV30	TRBJ2-7	TRBD2	NA	CAWSWRTSGRRPAAEQYF	TGTGCCTGGAGTTGGCGGACTAGCGGGAGGAGACCCGCCGCCGAGCAGTACTTC
TRBV7-2	TRBJ1-1	NA	NA	CASSSPGITAFF	TGTGCCAGCAGCTCCCCTGGGATCACAGCTTTCTTT
TRBV6-6	TRBJ1-1	NA	few	CASSPPGEAFF	TGTGCCAGCAGTCCACCAGGCGAAGCTTTCTTT
TRBV7-3	TRBJ2-5	TRBD2	NA	CASSQRLAGATGETQYF	TGTGCCAGCAGCCAACGACTAGCGGGGGCCACGGGGGAGACCCAGTACTTC
TRBV11-1	TRBJ2-1	NA	NA	CASSRWGVSSYNEQFF	TGTGCCAGCAGCCGATGGGGAGTTAGCTCCTACAATGAGCAGTTCTTC
TRBV6-5	TRBJ1-5	NA	NA	CASSLQQNQPQHF	TGTGCCAGCAGTTTACAGCAGAATCAGCCCCAGCATTTT
TRBV6-6	TRBJ2-7	NA	NA	CASSYGYKFEQYF	TGTGCCAGCAGTTACGGGTATAAGTTCGAGCAGTACTTC
TRBV14	TRBJ1-1	TRBD1	NA	CASSHPRDRGDYTEAFF	TGTGCCAGCAGCCATCCCCGGGACAGGGGGGACTACACTGAAGCTTTCTTT
TRBV4-1	TRBJ1-1	TRBD1	NA	CASSQGRGQWNTEAFF	TGCGCCAGCAGCCAAGGGAGGGGGCAGTGGAACACTGAAGCTTTCTTT
TRBV7-9	TRBJ2-4	NA	NA	CASSSLFRLDIQYF	TGTGCCAGCAGCTCCTTGTTCCGTCTCGACATTCAGTACTTC
TRBV7-8	TRBJ2-5	NA	NA	CASSTSETQYF	TGTGCCAGCAGCACATCGGAGACCCAGTACTTC
TRBV5-4	TRBJ1-5	NA	NA	CASSFGDQPQHF	TGTGCCAGCAGCTTTGGGGATCAGCCCCAGCATTTT
TRBV27	TRBJ1-2	NA	NA	CASSLGRGSYGYTF	TGTGCCAGCAGTCTTGGGAGGGGTTCTTATGGCTACACCTTC
TRBV7-2	TRBJ2-1	NA	NA	CASSFGQNEQFF	TGTGCCAGCAGCTTCGGGCAAAATGAGCAGTTCTTC
TRBV5-1	TRBJ1-1	NA	NA	CASSLDGEVGTEAFF	TGCGCCAGCAGCTTGGATGGGGAGGTTGGGACTGAAGCTTTCTTT
TRBV12-5	TRBJ2-3	NA	NA	CASGNWGYADTQYF	TGTGCTAGTGGTAATTGGGGGTACGCAGATACGCAGTATTTT
TRBV11-2	TRBJ1-1	TRBD1	NA	CASSRTGLNTEAFF	TGTGCCAGCAGCCGGACAGGGCTGAACACTGAAGCTTTCTTT
TRBV27	TRBJ1-2	NA	NA	CASSLWSGSAGLGYGYTF	TGTGCCAGCAGTTTATGGTCAGGATCGGCAGGTCTAGGCTATGGCTACACCTTC
TRBV7-9	TRBJ2-3	TRBD2	NA	CAATSADTQYF	TGTGCCGCAACTAGCGCGGATACGCAGTATTTT
TRBV7-9	TRBJ2-1	NA	few	CASTFGGAGEYNEQFF	TGTGCCAGCACCTTCGGCGGGGCAGGGGAGTACAATGAGCAGTTCTTC
TRBV6-1	TRBJ2-2	TRBD2	few	CASSALAGGLNTGELFF	TGTGCCAGCAGTGCATTAGCGGGGGGATTGAACACCGGGGAGCTGTTTTTT
TRBV15	TRBJ2-3	NA	NA	CATSRVPFATDTQYF	TGTGCCACCAGCAGAGTCCCGTTTGCCACAGATACGCAGTATTTT
TRBV7-3	TRBJ2-2	TRBD2	few	CASSSGGYTGELFF	TGTGCCAGCTCTAGCGGGGGGTACACCGGGGAGCTGTTTTTT
TRBV7-9	TRBJ1-6	NA	NA	CASSSGGDSPLHF	TGTGCCAGCAGCTCCGGGGGGGATTCACCCCTCCACTTT
TRBV6-1	TRBJ2-7	NA	few	CASSDYTYEQYF	TGTGCCAGCAGCGACTACACCTACGAGCAGTACTTC
TRBV7-2	TRBJ2-7	TRBD2	NA	CASSTSGGRYEQYF	TGTGCCAGCAGCACTAGCGGGGGCCGCTACGAGCAGTACTTC
TRBV7-2	TRBJ2-1	TRBD2	NA	CASSLATSGGAVFF	TGTGCCAGCAGCTTGGCGACTAGCGGGGGGGCGGTGTTCTTC
TRBV6-5	TRBJ1-6	NA	NA	CASSYDRNSPLHF	TGTGCCAGCAGCTATGACAGAAATTCACCCCTCCACTTT
TRBV7-2	TRBJ2-5	NA	NA	CASSSPSGVGETQYF	TGTGCCAGCAGCTCCCCGAGTGGAGTGGGAGAGACCCAGTACTTC
TRBV6-5	TRBJ2-7	NA	NA	CASSRDISYEQYF	TGTGCCAGCAGTCGTGACATCTCCTACGAGCAGTACTTC
TRBV12-2	TRBJ2-3	NA	NA	CASSLAGAPPGDTQYF	TGTGCCAGCAGCTTAGCGGGGGCCCCACCGGGTGATACGCAGTATTTT
TRBV5-4	TRBJ1-2	TRBD1	few	CASSQDRTGQYGYTF	TGCGCCAGCAGCCAAGATAGGACAGGGCAATATGGCTACACCTTC
TRBV7-8	TRBJ1-5	NA	few	CASSLTEVGQPQHF	TGTGCCAGCAGCTTAACTGAAGTGGGTCAGCCCCAGCATTTT
TRBV9	TRBJ2-1	TRBD2	NA	CASSVDAGGTYNEQFF	TGTGCCAGCAGCGTAGACGCGGGGGGGACCTACAATGAGCAGTTCTTC
TRBV2	TRBJ1-5	NA	NA	CASGDAYQPQHF	TGTGCCAGTGGGGACGCATATCAGCCCCAGCATTTT
TRBV29-1	TRBJ2-3	TRBD1	NA	CSVAQTGGPSDTQYF	TGCAGCGTCGCTCAAACAGGGGGCCCGTCAGATACGCAGTATTTT
TRBV6-5	TRBJ2-7	NA	NA	CASSYFGQGFTYEQYF	TGTGCCAGCAGTTACTTCGGACAAGGGTTTACCTACGAGCAGTACTTC
TRBV6-1	TRBJ2-3	NA	NA	CASRTFSTDTQYF	TGTGCCAGCAGGACCTTTAGCACAGATACGCAGTATTTT
TRBV10-2	TRBJ2-1	NA	large	CASSVPGNEQFF	TGCGCCAGCAGTGTCCCGGGAAATGAGCAGTTCTTC
TRBV5-5	TRBJ1-5	NA	once	CASSLAGEPQHF	TGTGCCAGCAGCTTGGCCGGGGAGCCCCAGCATTTT
TRBV10-3	TRBJ1-2	TRBD1	NA	CAISDPQGNYGYTF	TGTGCCATCAGTGACCCACAGGGGAACTATGGCTACACCTTC
TRBV7-7	TRBJ2-5	TRBD2	NA	CASSLDGGARAQYF	TGTGCTAGCAGCTTAGACGGGGGGGCTCGGGCCCAGTACTTC
TRBV5-1	TRBJ2-7	TRBD1	NA	CASRGQGASEQYF	TGCGCCAGCAGAGGACAGGGGGCTAGCGAGCAGTACTTC
TRBV4-2	TRBJ1-4	TRBD1	NA	CASSQGQGDEKLFF	TGTGCCAGCAGCCAGGGACAGGGGGACGAAAAACTGTTTTTT
TRBV18	TRBJ1-5	NA	NA	CASSPPDWEGVSQPQHF	TGTGCCAGCTCACCACCGGATTGGGAGGGGGTCAGTCAGCCCCAGCATTTT
TRBV7-8	TRBJ1-1	NA	few	CASSLQRFGGTEAFF	TGTGCCAGCAGCTTACAAAGGTTTGGGGGCACTGAAGCTTTCTTT